These 19 T cell receptor beta chains were all obtained from the same sample, sequenced in a study of CD8 T cells in ankylosing spondylitis. TCRdb fed the 5' RACE reads into MiXCR, producing one record per CDR3 protein. The repertoire holds about 360,000 distinct CDR3 sequences, with approximately 22% as singletons. Sequenced sample: blood, either unsorted or a sorted T cell fraction (not recorded which). The source of these receptors is a male donor with ankylosing spondylitis or in good health (not recorded which).

This clonotype appeared a few times. This chain links TRBV3-1 with TRBJ2-1, with TRBD1 matching over 7 bases. The CDR3 has 16 amino acids. Germline CDR1 is LGHDT and CDR2 is YNNKEL (reference sequence). After removal of 1 base from V and 5 bases from J, the junction contained 8 bases not matched to a gene. The CDR3 reads CASSQGQGEVNNEQFF. The CDR3 DNA is TGTGCCAGCAGCCAAGGGCAGGGGGAAGTAAACAATGAGCAGTTCTTC.

CDR3 protein: CSARDLGGDLSYEQYF. The CDR3 bases are TGCAGTGCTAGAGATCTTGGGGGCGACCTCTCCTACGAGCAGTACTTC. The J gene is TRBJ2-7, the V gene TRBV20-1, with D perhaps matching TRBD1 (6 bases). Trimming removed 0 bases at V and 0 bases at J, with 15 bases between. The length of the CDR3 is 16 residues. CDR1 and CDR2 (germline): DFQATT, SNEGSKA (reference sequence).

V gene TRBV29-1 combines with J gene TRBJ2-2; the match to TRBD1 covers 8 bases. This CDR3 spans 16 amino acids. The V and J ends lost 1 base and 8 bases, in that order; junction bases with no gene match: 12. Germline V gives CDR1 SQVTM, CDR2 ANQGSEA. Here the CDR3 reads CSVEGVRGRSTGELFF. The CDR3 bases are TGCAGCGTTGAAGGCGTCAGGGGGCGTTCGACTGGGGAGCTGTTTTTT.

The genes are TRBV29-1 and TRBJ2-7; D is ambiguous. Germline V gene data show CDR1 as SQVTM and CDR2 as ANQGSEA. The CDR3 spans 12 residues. V was trimmed by 4 bases and J by 1 base, leaving 8 bases between them. The CDR3 DNA follows: TGCAGCGTTGTTGACGGATCCTACGAGCAGTACTTC. Its translation is CSVVDGSYEQYF.

Only a few counts were recorded for this clonotype. V usage is TRBV12-3 or TRBV12-4 and J usage is TRBJ2-7; D gene unclear. V was shortened by 6 bases and J by 0 bases, with 9 bases between the two germline ends. The CDR3 consists of 13 residues. This CDR3 is CASRGSLSYEQYF. Written as DNA, the CDR3 is TGTGCCAGCAGGGGCAGCCTCTCCTACGAGCAGTACTTC.

The chain is built from TRBV4-1 and TRBJ2-7; 16 nucleotides match TRBD2. V lost 5 bases to trimming and J lost 6 bases; unmatched junction nucleotides: 7. The CDR3 is made up of 16 amino acids. CDR1 and CDR2 (germline): MGHRA, YSYEKL. The CDR3 sequence is CASSAGLAGGLLEQYF. The CDR3 DNA is TGCGCCAGCAGCGCGGGACTAGCGGGGGGGCTGCTCGAGCAGTACTTC.

This clonotype turned up a few times. The chain is built from TRBV29-1 and TRBJ2-3; tentatively, D is TRBD1 (6 bases). The CDR3 has 18 amino acids. Trimming cost V 1 base and J 1 base, with 21 bases left between them. Germline lookup yields CDR1 SQVTM and CDR2 ANQGSEA. Here the CDR3 reads CSVEGSDGDTMRTDTQYF. The CDR3 DNA sequence: TGCAGCGTTGAAGGTTCAGATGGGGACACTATGCGCACAGATACGCAGTATTTT.

This clonotype has a count of ten or more. This chain links TRBV29-1 with TRBJ2-5; tentative D call: TRBD1 (5 bases). The CDR3 is 13 residues long. V lost 3 bases, J lost 5 bases, and 13 bases lay in between. Germline CDR1 is SQVTM and CDR2 is ANQGSEA. CDR3 in DNA: TGCAGCGTTGACTTAGGGGTGTCGGAGACCCAGTACTTC. Translated: CSVDLGVSETQYF. Filled out from reference TRBV29-1 and TRBJ2-5, the complete variable domain reads SAVISQKPSRDICQRGTSLTIQCQVDSQVTMMFWYRQQPGQSLTLIATANQGSEATYESGFVIDKFPISRPNLTFSTLTVSNMSPEDSSIYLCSVDLGVSETQYFGPGTRLLVL.

The chain combines TRBV29-1 with TRBJ2-7; possibly TRBD1 or TRBD2 for D (6 bases each). V was pared by 3 bases and J by 3 bases, with 9 bases between. CDR1 SQVTM and CDR2 ANQGSEA come from the germline V gene. The length of the CDR3 is 12 residues. CDR3 in amino acids: CSVERDNYEQYF. For the CDR3, the DNA is TGCAGCGTTGAGCGGGACAACTACGAGCAGTACTTC.

The gene calls are TRBV5-1 and TRBJ2-5, with D perhaps matching TRBD1 or TRBD2 (6 bases each). The CDR3 totals 15 residues. V was clipped by 0 bases and J by 5 bases, with 14 bases between them. The germline CDR1 and CDR2 sequences are SGHRS and YFSETQ. Here the CDR3 DNA reads TGCGCCAGCAGCTTGGCTAGGGGGGCCACGGAGACCCAGTACTTC. This translates into CASSLARGATETQYF.

This clonotype qualifies as medium-sized (0.01 to 0.1%). The rearrangement uses TRBV15 and TRBJ2-1; 7 positions agree with TRBD2. This CDR3 spans 14 amino acids. Germline V gene lookup returns CDR1 LNHNV and CDR2 YYDKDF (reference sequence). The trim removed 5 bases at V and 6 bases at J, leaving 7 bases unmatched. CDR3 protein: CATSPGRGGNEQFF. In DNA form, the CDR3 reads TGTGCCACCAGCCCTGGTCGCGGGGGCAATGAGCAGTTCTTC.

This clonotype was detected only once. The chain joins TRBV6-5 to TRBJ1-2; no clear D gene. V was clipped by 0 bases and J by 3 bases, with 5 bases between them. Germline V CDR1 and CDR2: MNHEY, SVGAGI. CDR3 length equals 13 residues. The CDR3 reads CASSYSWDYGYTF. Here the CDR3 DNA reads TGTGCCAGCAGTTACTCATGGGACTATGGCTACACCTTC.

The chain couples TRBV12-3 or TRBV12-4 to TRBJ2-7, with TRBD2 as a possible D gene (5 bases). V lost 3 bases and J 2 bases, leaving 8 bases between the germline ends. This CDR3 region has 13 residues. The CDR3 sequence: CASSFGNTYEQYF. The CDR3 DNA is TGTGCCAGCAGTTTCGGGAATACCTACGAGCAGTACTTC.

The genes are TRBV21-1 and TRBJ2-3; the listed D gene, TRBD1, was not tested against the DNA. TRBV21-1 is a known pseudogene. The CDR3 has 14 amino acids. The CDR3, as DNA: TGTGCCACTCCGGCCCCGGGGGGCACAGATACGCAGTATTTT. Translated, it gives CATPAPGGTDTQYF.

This clonotype was counted a few times. V gene TRBV27 combines with J gene TRBJ2-7; tentatively, D is TRBD1 or TRBD2 (5 bases each). V lost 1 base to trimming and J lost 7 bases, with 17 bases between them. Germline V gene sequence: CDR1 MNHEY, CDR2 SMNVEV (reference sequence). The length of the CDR3 is 15 residues. CDR3 sequence (DNA): TGTGCCAGCAGTTTATGGGGGAGTCCCTCGGGGGAGCAGTACTTC. It is translated as CASSLWGSPSGEQYF.

This clonotype was seen a few times. The chain carries TRBV27 and TRBJ2-7, with 11 bases fitting TRBD1. The junction had 9 bases not matched to a gene; V was cut back by 5 bases and J by 3 bases. Germline loops: CDR1 MNHEY, CDR2 SMNVEV (reference sequence). The CDR3 covers 16 residues. The CDR3 DNA follows: TGTGCCAGCAGTAGACTACCGGGACAGGGGGTCTACGAGCAGTACTTC. It codes for CASSRLPGQGVYEQYF.

This clonotype has more than one count but fewer than ten. The chain has TRBV10-3 and TRBJ2-7, with 11 bases lining up with TRBD2. V lost 8 bases to trimming and J lost 0 bases; unmatched junction nucleotides: 9. This CDR3 contains 16 residues. The germline CDR1 and CDR2 sequences are ENHRY and SYGVKD. CDR3 sequence: CAILDLAGGLSYEQYF. The CDR3 DNA reads TGTGCCATCCTTGACCTAGCGGGGGGCCTCTCCTACGAGCAGTACTTC.

This sequence joins TRBV27 and TRBJ2-2; possibly TRBD1 for D (6 bases). The germline V gene has CDR1 MNHEY and CDR2 SMNVEV (reference sequence). V lost 7 bases and J 4 bases, leaving 13 bases between the germline ends. The CDR3 extends over 14 amino acids. CDR3: CASTTGFTTGELFF. The CDR3 region has the DNA TGTGCCAGCACCACAGGGTTTACCACCGGGGAGCTGTTTTTT.

Concerning this clonotype itself: A read error may account for a junction end that differs from germline. This chain links TRBV2 with TRBJ2-7; D may be TRBD2 (5 bases). CDR1 is SNHLY and CDR2 is FYNNEI in the germline V gene. The CDR3 extends over 14 amino acids. CDR3 bases: TGTGCCAGCCTAAACGGGGAATCCCACTACGAGGAGTACTTC. It specifies CASLNGESHYEEYF.